This TCR beta chain was documented in a study of control samples from healthy donors and cancer patients (dated by TCRdb to about 2020). Libraries were constructed by the immunoSEQ multiplex PCR assay. Imported from immuneACCESS, the table was reduced by TCRdb to in-frame sequences with V and J called. These copies leave out some clones; in studies compared against another copy, an unresolved V gene accounts for under half, and the cause of the remainder is not known. The sample table lists over 150,000 clones, over 80% of them with a count of one. Clones ranked in the top ten supply more than 1.1% of the sample. Comment on this clone: Its antigen is currently not known. The input lacks base qualities; no much larger clone sits a single base away.

Trimmed from V: 0 bases; trimmed from J: 6 bases; junction bases lacking a gene match: 10. The cysteine opens and the phenylalanine closes a CDR3 of 15 amino acids. The entry retains the CDR3 DNA only, 45 bases that are in frame from base 1. Per the germline V gene, SQVTM is the CDR1 and ANQGSEA is the CDR2. The source material was blood. This receptor was obtained from a man younger than 35 in good health. The sequence is built from TRBV29-1 and TRBJ1-1; 7 junctional bases match TRBD1. The CDR3 protein is CSVEDFVGTESEAFF. At the DNA level, the sequence is TGCAGCGTTGAAGATTTTGTCGGGACAGAGTCTGAAGCTTTCTTT.